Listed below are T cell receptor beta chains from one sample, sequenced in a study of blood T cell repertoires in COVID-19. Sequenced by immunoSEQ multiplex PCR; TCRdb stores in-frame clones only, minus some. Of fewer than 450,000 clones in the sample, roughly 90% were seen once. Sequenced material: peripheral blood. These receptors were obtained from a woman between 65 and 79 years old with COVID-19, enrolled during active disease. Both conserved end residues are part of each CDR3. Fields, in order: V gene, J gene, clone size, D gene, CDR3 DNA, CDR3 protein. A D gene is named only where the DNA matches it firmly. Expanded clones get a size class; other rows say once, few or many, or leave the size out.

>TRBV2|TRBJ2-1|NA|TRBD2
TGTGCCAGCAGTCCCGGACTAGCGGGGGTACTTCAGTTCTTC
CASSPGLAGVLQFF
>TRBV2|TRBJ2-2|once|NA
TGTGCCAGCAGTGAGGGTCCCAGGGCGAACACCGGGGAGCTGTTTTTT
CASSEGPRANTGELFF
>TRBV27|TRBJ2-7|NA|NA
TGTGCCAGCAGTTTATCGAGAGGCGCCTACGAGCAGTACTTC
CASSLSRGAYEQYF
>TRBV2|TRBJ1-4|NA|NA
TGTGCCAGCAGTGAAGGGGGGGGCGCGAATGAAAAACTGTTTTTT
CASSEGGGANEKLFF
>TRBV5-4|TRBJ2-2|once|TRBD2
TGTGCCAGCAGCTTGGGGTATGGGACTAGTACCGGGGAGCTGTTTTTT
CASSLGYGTSTGELFF
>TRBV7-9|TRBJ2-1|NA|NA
TGTGCCAGCAGCCGCGGGGGCGTCAATGAGCAGTTCTTC
CASSRGGVNEQFF
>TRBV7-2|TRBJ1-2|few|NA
TGTGCCAGCAGCTCCGGACCGGGGGGTGGTTATGGCTACACCTTC
CASSSGPGGGYGYTF
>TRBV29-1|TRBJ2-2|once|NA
TGCAGCGTTGAAGGTAAACAGGGTAGCGGGGAGCTGTTTTTT
CSVEGKQGSGELFF
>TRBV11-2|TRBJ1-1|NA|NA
TGTGCCAGCAGCTTAACGACAGGCCGCGGAGCTTTCTTT
CASSLTTGRGAFF
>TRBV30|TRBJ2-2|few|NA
TGTGCCTGGAGTCTGGGACACAACACCGGGGAGCTGTTTTTT
CAWSLGHNTGELFF
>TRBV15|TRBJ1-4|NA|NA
TGTGCCACCAGCAGGGAGGGATTCTCTTGGGAAAAACTGTTTTTT
CATSREGFSWEKLFF
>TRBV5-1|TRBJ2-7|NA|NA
TGCGCCAGCAGCTTGGGGCCCCTTTCCTACGAGCAGTACTTC
CASSLGPLSYEQYF
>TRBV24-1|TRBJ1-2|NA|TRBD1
TGTGCCACCAGTGAAAAAGTGGGACAGGGGACCAACTATGGCTACACCTTC
CATSEKVGQGTNYGYTF
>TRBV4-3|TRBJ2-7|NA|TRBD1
TGCGCCAGCAGCACCGGGACAGGCCCTTCCTACGAGCAGTACTTC
CASSTGTGPSYEQYF
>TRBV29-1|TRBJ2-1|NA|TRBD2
TGCAGCGTTGGGGGGGGTCCTTACAATGAGCAGTTCTTC
CSVGGGPYNEQFF
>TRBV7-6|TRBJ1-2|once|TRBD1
TGTGCCAGCAGCTTAGGGCAGCCCGGGACAGGGGGTGGCTACACCTTC
CASSLGQPGTGGGYTF
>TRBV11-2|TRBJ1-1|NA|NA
TGTGCCAGCAGCTTAGATCGTCGGACTGAAGCTTTCTTT
CASSLDRRTEAFF
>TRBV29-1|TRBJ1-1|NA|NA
TGCAGCGTTCGCCCGATGGGGAGAATGAACACTGAAGCTTTCTTT
CSVRPMGRMNTEAFF
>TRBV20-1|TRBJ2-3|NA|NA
TGCAGTGCTGGGACTGCCACGCAGTATTTT
CSAGTATQYF
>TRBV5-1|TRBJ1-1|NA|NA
TGCGCCAGCAGCTTGGCTTGGCCACACAACGGACATAGGGGTGTTGCTTTCTTT
CASSLAWPHNGHRGVAFF
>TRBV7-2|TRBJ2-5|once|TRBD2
TGTGCCAGCAGCCCGACCTCTAGCGGGGGGCCCCAACAAGAGACCCAGTACTTC
CASSPTSSGGPQQETQYF
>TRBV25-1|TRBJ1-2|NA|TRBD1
TGTGCCAGCAGTGAATCAGTGACAGGGTATGGCTACACCTTC
CASSESVTGYGYTF
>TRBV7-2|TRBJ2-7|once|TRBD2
TGTGCCAGCAGCTTCAGAGTAGCGGGGGGGCGCGATACCTACGAGCAGTACTTC
CASSFRVAGGRDTYEQYF
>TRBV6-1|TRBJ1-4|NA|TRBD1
TGTGCCAGCAGTGATATGACAGGGGGGCGGGAAAAACTGTTTTTT
CASSDMTGGREKLFF
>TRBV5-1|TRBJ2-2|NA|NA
TGCGCCAGCAGCGTTAGCGGGGAGCTGTTTTTT
CASSVSGELFF
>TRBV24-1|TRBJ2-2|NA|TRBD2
TGTGCCACCAGCGGACTAGCGGGGGGAACCGGGGAGCTGTTTTTT
CATSGLAGGTGELFF
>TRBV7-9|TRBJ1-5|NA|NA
TGTGCCAGCAGCGCTGGGGGGTCCCCGTATGAGCATTTT
CASSAGGSPYEHF
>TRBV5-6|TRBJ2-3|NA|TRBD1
TGTGCCAGCAGACCCCCAGGGGGCCCTCCAGATACGCAGTATTTT
CASRPPGGPPDTQYF
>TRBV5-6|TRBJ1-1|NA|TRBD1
TGTGCCAGCAGCTGGGGACAGCCCAACACTGAAGCTTTCTTT
CASSWGQPNTEAFF